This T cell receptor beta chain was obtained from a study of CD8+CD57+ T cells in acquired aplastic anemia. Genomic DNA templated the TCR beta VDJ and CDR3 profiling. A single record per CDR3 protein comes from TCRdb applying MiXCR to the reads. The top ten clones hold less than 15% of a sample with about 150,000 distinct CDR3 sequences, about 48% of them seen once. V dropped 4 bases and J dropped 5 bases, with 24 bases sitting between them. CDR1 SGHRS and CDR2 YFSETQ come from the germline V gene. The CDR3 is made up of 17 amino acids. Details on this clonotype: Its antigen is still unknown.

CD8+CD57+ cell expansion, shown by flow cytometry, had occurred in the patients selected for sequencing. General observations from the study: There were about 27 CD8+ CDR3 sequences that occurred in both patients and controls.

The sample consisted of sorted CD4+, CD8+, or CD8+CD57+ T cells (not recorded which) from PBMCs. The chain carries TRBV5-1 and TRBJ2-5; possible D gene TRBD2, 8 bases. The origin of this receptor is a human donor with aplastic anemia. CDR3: CASSRGRGASLEETQYF. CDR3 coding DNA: TGCGCCAGCAGCAGGGGGCGGGGGGCCTCTCTGGAGGAGACCCAGTACTTC.